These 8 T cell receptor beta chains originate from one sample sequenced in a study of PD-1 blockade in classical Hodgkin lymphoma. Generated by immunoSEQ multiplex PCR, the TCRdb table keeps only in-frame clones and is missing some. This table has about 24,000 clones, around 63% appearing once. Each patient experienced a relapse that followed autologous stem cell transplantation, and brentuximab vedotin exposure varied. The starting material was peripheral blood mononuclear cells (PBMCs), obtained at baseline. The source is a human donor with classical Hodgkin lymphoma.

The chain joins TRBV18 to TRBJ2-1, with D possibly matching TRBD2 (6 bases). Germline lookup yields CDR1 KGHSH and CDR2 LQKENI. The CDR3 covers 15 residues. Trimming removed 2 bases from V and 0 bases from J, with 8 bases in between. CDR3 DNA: TGTGCCAGCTCACCAGCGGGGATCTCCTACAATGAGCAGTTCTTC. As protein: CASSPAGISYNEQFF.

CDR3 DNA sequence: TGTGCCAGCAGTTTAGACCTTAACTATGGCTACACCTTC. It encodes CASSLDLNYGYTF. This chain connects TRBV27 to TRBJ1-2; D gene unclear. Germline CDR1 and CDR2: MNHEY and SMNVEV (reference sequence). CDR3 length equals 13 residues. Trimming took 2 bases from V and 1 from J, leaving 5 bases between them.

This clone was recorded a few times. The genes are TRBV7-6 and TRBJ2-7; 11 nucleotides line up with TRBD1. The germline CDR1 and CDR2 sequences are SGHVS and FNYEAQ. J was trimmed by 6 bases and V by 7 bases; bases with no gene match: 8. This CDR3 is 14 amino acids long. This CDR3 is CASTPGQGDGEQYF. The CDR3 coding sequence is TGTGCCAGCACTCCGGGACAGGGGGATGGCGAGCAGTACTTC.

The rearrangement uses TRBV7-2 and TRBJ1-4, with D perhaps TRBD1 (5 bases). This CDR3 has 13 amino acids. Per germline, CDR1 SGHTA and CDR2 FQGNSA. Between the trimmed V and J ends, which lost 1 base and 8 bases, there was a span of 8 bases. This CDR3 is CASSLVGEEKLFF. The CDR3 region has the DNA TGTGCCAGCAGCTTAGTAGGGGAAGAAAAACTGTTTTTT.

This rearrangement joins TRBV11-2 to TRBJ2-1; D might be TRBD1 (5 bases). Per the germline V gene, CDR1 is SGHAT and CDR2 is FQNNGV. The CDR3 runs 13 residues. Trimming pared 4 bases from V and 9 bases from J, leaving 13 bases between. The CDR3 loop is CASSSTVTGEQFF. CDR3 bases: TGTGCCAGCAGCTCGACAGTAACGGGTGAGCAGTTCTTC.

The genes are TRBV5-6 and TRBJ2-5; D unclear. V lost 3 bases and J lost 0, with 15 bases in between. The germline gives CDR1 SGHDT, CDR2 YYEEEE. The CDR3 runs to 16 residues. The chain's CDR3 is CASSSRQESYQETQYF. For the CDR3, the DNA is TGTGCCAGCAGCTCTAGGCAGGAGTCGTACCAAGAGACCCAGTACTTC.

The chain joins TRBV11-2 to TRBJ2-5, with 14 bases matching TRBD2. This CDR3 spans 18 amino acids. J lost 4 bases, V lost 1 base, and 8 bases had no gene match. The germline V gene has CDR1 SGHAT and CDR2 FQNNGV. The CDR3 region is CASSLAGLAGEYPETQYF. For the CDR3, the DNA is TGTGCCAGCAGCTTAGCGGGACTAGCGGGGGAATATCCAGAGACCCAGTACTTC. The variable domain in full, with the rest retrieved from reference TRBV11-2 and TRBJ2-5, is EAGVAQSPRYKIIEKRQSVAFWCNPISGHATLYWYQQILGQGPKLLIQFQNNGVVDDSQLPKDRFSAERLKGVDSTLKIQPAKLEDSAVYLCASSLAGLAGEYPETQYFGPGTRLLVL.

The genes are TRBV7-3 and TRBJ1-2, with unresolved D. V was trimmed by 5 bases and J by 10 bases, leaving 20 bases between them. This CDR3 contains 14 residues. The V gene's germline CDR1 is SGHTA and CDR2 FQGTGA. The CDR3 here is CASSPVGREDVYTF. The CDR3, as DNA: TGTGCCAGCAGCCCCGTGGGGAGGGAAGATGTCTACACCTTC.